This T cell receptor beta chain is drawn from a study of identifying expanded T cells in peripheral blood. Clones were sequenced by immunoSEQ multiplex PCR, and TCRdb holds only the in-frame ones, with some missing. The table records roughly 56,000 clones, around four fifths of them present only once. V lost 0 bases to trimming and J lost 4 bases, with 10 bases between them. This CDR3 has 14 amino acids. Germline CDR1 MNHNS, CDR2 SASEGT. The sequenced material came from blood. J is TRBJ2-7 and V is TRBV6-1, with a possible D match to TRBD1 (5 bases). This clonotype originated in a person aged 18 to 70 in good health. This CDR3 is CASSEAGQSYEQYF. The CDR3 DNA follows: TGTGCCAGCAGTGAAGCGGGGCAGTCTTACGAGCAGTACTTC.